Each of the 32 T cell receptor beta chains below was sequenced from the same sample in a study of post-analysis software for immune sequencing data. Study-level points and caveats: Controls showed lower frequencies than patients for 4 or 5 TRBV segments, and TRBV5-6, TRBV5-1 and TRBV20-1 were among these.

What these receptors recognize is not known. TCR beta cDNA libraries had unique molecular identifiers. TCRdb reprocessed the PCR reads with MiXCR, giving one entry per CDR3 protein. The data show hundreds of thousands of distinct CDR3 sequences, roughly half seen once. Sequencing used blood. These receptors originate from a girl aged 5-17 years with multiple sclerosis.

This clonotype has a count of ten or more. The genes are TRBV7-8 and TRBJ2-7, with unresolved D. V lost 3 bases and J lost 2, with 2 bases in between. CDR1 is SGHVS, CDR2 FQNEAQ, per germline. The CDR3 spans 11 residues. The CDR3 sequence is CASSFTYEQYF. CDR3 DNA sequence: TGTGCCAGCAGCTTCACCTACGAGCAGTACTTC.

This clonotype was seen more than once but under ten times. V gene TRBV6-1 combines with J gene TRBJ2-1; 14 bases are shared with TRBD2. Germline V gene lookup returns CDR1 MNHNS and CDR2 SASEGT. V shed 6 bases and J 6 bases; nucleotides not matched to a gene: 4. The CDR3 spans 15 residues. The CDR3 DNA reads TGTGCCAGCAGCCAAGGGACTAGCGGGAGCAATGAGCAGTTCTTC. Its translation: CASSQGTSGSNEQFF.

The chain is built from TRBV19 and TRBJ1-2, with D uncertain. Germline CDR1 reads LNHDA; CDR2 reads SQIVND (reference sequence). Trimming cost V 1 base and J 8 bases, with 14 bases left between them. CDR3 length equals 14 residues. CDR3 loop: CASSIGRESGGYTF. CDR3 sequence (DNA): TGTGCCAGTAGTATAGGACGGGAGAGCGGCGGCTACACCTTC.

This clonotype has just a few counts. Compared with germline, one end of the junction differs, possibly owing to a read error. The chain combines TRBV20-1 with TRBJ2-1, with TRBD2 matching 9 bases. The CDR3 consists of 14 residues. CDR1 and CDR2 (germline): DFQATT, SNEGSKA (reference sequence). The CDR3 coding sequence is TGCAGTGCTTTGACTAGCGGAAATTATAATGAGCGGTTCTTC. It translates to CSALTSGNYNERFF.

The CDR3 reads CASSLSHRAPYEQYF. The CDR3 DNA is TGTGCCAGCAGCTTATCCCACAGGGCACCCTACGAGCAGTACTTC. The chain uses TRBV7-9 and TRBJ2-7; possibly TRBD1 for D (6 bases). Trimming pared 2 bases from V and 2 bases from J, leaving 13 bases between. The CDR3 sequence is 15 residues long. Germline values: CDR1 SEHNR, CDR2 FQNEAQ (reference sequence).

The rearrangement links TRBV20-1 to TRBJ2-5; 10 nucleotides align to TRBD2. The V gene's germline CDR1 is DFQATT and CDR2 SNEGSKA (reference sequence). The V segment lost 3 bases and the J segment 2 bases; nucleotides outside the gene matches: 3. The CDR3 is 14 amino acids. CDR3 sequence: CSASVAGGQETQYF. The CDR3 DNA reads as TGCAGTGCTAGTGTAGCGGGAGGTCAAGAGACCCAGTACTTC.

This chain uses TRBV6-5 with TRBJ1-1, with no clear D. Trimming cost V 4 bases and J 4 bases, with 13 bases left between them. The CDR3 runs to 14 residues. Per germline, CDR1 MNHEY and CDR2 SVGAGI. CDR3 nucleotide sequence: TGTGCCAGCAGTTTTCTATCTGTGGGCACTGAAGCTTTCTTT. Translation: CASSFLSVGTEAFF.

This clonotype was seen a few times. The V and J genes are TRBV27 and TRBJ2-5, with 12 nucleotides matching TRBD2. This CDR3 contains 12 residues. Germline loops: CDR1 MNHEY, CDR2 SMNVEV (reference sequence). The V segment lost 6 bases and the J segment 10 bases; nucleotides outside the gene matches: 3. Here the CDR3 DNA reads TGTGCCAGCAGACGACTAGCGGGGGACCAGTACTTC. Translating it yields CASRRLAGDQYF.

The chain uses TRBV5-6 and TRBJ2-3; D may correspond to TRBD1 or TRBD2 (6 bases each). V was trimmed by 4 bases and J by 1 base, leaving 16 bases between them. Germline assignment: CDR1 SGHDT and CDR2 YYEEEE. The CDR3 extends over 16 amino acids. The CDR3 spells CASSRGGPGGTDTQYF. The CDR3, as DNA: TGTGCCAGCAGCCGTGGGGGGCCCGGTGGCACAGATACGCAGTATTTT.

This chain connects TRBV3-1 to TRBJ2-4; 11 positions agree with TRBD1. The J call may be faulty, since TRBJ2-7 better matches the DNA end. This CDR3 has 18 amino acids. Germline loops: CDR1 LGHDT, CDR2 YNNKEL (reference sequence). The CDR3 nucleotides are TGTGCCAGCAGCCCCCAGGGGGACAGGGGGGTATTCTCCTACGAGCAGTACTTC. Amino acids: CASSPQGDRGVFSYEQYF.

This chain's CDR3 is CASLRGPMADEQFF. DNA for the CDR3: TGCGCCAGTCTACGAGGTCCCATGGCGGATGAGCAGTTCTTC. J is TRBJ2-1 and V is TRBV5-1; no clear D. The germline V gene encodes CDR1 SGHRS and CDR2 YFSETQ. The CDR3 has 14 amino acids. Trimming removed 8 bases from V and 8 bases from J, with 20 bases in between.

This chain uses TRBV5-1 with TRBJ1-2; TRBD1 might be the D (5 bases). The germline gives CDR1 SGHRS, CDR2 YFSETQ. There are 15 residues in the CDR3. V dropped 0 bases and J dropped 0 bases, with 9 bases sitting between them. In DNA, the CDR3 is TGCGCCAGCAGCTTGGGGGGCGTTACTAACTATGGCTACACCTTC. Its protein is CASSLGGVTNYGYTF.

Here the CDR3 DNA reads TGTGCCAGCAGCTTAGAACGGGGCCAGGGGGGCTACACCTTC. It codes for CASSLERGQGGYTF. V usage is TRBV7-8 and J usage is TRBJ1-2, with a possible D match to TRBD1 (6 bases). Trimming shortened V by 1 base and J by 8 bases, and 14 bases separated the two germline ends. This CDR3 has 14 amino acids. Per the germline V gene, CDR1 is SGHVS and CDR2 is FQNEAQ.

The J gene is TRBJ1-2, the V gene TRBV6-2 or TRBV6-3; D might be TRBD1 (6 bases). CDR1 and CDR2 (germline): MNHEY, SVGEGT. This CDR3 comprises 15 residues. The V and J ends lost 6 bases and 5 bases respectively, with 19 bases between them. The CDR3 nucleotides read TGTGCCAGCAGGACACGGACAGCTGAAACTTATGGCTACACCTTC. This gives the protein CASRTRTAETYGYTF.

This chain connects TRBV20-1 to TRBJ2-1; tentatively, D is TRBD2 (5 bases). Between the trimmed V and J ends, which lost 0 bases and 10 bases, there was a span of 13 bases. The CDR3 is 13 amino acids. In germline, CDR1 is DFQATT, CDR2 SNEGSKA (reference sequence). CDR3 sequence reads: CSARDLDREEQFF. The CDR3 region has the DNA TGCAGTGCTAGAGATCTTGATAGGGAGGAGCAGTTCTTC.

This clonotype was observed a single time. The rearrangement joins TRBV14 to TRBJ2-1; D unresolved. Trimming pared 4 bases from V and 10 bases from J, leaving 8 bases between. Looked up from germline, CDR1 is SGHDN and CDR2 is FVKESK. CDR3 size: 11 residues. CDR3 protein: CASSPLSEQFF. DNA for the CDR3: TGTGCCAGCAGCCCCCTGTCCGAGCAGTTCTTC.

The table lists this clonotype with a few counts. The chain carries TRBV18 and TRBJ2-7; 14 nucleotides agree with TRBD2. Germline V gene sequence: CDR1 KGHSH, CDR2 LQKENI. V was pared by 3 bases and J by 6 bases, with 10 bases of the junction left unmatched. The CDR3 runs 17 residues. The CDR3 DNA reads TGTGCCAGCTCACCGGCCGGGACTAGCGGGAGAAATGGCGAGCAGTACTTC. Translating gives CASSPAGTSGRNGEQYF.

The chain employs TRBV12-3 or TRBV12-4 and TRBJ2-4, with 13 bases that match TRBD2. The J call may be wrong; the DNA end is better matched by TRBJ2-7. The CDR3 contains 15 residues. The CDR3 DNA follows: TGTGCCAGCAGTTCCGGACTAGCGGGGGTACCCGAGCAGTACTTC. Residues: CASSSGLAGVPEQYF.

The CDR3 loop is CAISEAQGNGYTF. The DNA for the CDR3 is TGTGCCATCAGTGAGGCACAGGGGAATGGCTACACCTTC. This chain links TRBV10-3 with TRBJ1-2; 7 positions agree with TRBD1. CDR3 length: 13 amino acids. Germline loops: CDR1 ENHRY, CDR2 SYGVKD. V shed 2 bases and J 6 bases; nucleotides not matched to a gene: 3.

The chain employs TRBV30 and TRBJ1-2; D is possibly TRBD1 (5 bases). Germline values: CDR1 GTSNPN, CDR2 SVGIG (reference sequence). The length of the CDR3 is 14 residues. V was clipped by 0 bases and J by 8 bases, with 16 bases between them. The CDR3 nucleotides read TGTGCCTGGAGTGTGACGGCCTACAGGACGGGCTACACCTTC. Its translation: CAWSVTAYRTGYTF.

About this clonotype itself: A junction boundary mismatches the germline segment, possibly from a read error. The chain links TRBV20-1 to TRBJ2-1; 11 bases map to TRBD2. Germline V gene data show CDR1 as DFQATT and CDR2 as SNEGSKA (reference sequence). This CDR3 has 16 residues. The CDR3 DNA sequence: TGCAGTGCTAGGAAGCTAGCGGGGGGCTCCTACAATGAGCAGTTCTTT. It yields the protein CSARKLAGGSYNEQFF.

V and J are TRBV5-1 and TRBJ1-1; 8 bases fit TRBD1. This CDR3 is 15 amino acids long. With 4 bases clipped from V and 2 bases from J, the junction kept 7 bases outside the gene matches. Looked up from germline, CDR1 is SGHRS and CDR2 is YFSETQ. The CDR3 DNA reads TGCGCCAGCAGCCTCAAGACAGGGGTAAACACTGAAGCTTTCTTT. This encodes CASSLKTGVNTEAFF. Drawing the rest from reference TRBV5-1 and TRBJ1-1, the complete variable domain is KAGVTQTPRYLIKTRGQQVTLSCSPISGHRSVSWYQQTPGQGLQFLFEYFSETQRNKGNFPGRFSGRQFSNSRSEMNVSTLELGDSALYLCASSLKTGVNTEAFFGQGTRLTVV.

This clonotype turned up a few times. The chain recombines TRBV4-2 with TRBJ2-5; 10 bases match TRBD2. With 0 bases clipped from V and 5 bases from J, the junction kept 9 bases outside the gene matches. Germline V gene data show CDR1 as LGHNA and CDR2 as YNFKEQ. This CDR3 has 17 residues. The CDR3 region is CASSQEASGRWGETQYF. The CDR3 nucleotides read TGTGCCAGCAGCCAAGAGGCTAGCGGGAGATGGGGTGAGACCCAGTACTTC.

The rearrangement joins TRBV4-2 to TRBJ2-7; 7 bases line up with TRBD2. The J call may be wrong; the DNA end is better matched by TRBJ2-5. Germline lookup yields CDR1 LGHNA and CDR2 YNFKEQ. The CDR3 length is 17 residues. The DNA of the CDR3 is TGTGCCAGCAGCCAAGGAAGTAAGGGACTACCAGGGGAGACCCAGTACTTC. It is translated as CASSQGSKGLPGETQYF.

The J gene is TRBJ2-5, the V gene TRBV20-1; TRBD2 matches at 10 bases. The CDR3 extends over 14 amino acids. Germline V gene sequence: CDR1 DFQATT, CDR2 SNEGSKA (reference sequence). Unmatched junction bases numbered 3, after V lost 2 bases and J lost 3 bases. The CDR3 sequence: CSARLAGVKETQYF. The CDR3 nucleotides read TGCAGTGCTAGACTAGCGGGAGTGAAAGAGACCCAGTACTTC.

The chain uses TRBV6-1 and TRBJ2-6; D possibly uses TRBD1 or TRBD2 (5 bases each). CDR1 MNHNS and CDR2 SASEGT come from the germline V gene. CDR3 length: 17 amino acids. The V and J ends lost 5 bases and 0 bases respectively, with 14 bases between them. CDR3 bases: TGTGCCAGCAGTCTCCGGGACGGGAACTCTGGGGCCAACGTCCTGACTTTC. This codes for CASSLRDGNSGANVLTF.

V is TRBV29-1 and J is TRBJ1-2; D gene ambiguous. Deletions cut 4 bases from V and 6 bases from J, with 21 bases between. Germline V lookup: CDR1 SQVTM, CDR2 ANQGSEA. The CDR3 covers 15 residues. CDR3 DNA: TGCAGCGTTGCAAGGCAGGTCATGAAGGAAAATGGCTACACCTTC. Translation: CSVARQVMKENGYTF.

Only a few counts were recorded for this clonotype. CDR3 bases: TGCGCCAGCAGCCGGGACAGGGCGACCTACGAGCAGTACTTC. Its protein product is CASSRDRATYEQYF. The V gene is TRBV5-1, the J gene TRBJ2-7; 9 bases agree with TRBD1. This CDR3 is 14 amino acids long. Trimming at V came to 4 bases and at J to 2 bases, leaving 4 bases not matched to a gene. The germline gives CDR1 SGHRS, CDR2 YFSETQ.

CDR3 DNA sequence: TGTGCCAGCAGGGCGGGGGCCTCCAATGAGCAGTTCTTC. Amino acid sequence: CASRAGASNEQFF. The chain is built from TRBV27 and TRBJ2-1; TRBD2 is a possible D gene (7 bases). The CDR3 sequence is 13 residues long. V lost 6 bases and J 6 bases, leaving 12 bases between the germline ends. Looked up from germline, CDR1 is MNHEY and CDR2 is SMNVEV (reference sequence).

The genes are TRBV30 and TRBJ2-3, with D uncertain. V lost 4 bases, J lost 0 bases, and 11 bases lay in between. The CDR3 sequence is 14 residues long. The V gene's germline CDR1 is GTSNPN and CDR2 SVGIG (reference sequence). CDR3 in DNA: TGTGCCTGGACTAAGGGCCTTAGCACAGATACGCAGTATTTT. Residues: CAWTKGLSTDTQYF.

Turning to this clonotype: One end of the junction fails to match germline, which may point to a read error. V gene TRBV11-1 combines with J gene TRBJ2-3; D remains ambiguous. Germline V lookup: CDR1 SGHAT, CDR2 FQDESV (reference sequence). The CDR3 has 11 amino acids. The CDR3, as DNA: TGTACCAGCAGCTTAGAGCGTCCGCAGTATTTT. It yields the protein CTSSLERPQYF.

The CDR3 reads CASGPGGGRTDTQYF. The CDR3, as DNA: TGTGCTAGTGGTCCCGGGGGGGGCCGCACAGATACGCAGTATTTT. The V and J genes are TRBV12-5 and TRBJ2-3; 8 bases agree with TRBD2. The J segment lost 1 base and the V segment lost 5 bases, leaving 5 bases of the junction unmatched. The CDR3 extends over 15 amino acids. From germline, CDR1 is LGHNT and CDR2 FRNRAP.